The 9 T cell receptor beta chains below were found in one sample sequenced in a study of STAT5B mutations in CD4+ large granular lymphocyte leukemia. Profiled with immunoSEQ multiplex PCR; TCRdb holds only in-frame clones, not every one. The sample includes some 30,000 clones, nearly 80% of them seen just once. The sample taken for sequencing was CD4+ T cells from blood buffy coats. The receptors shown here come from a human donor in good health.

The CDR3 DNA is TGTGCCAGCAGCCCGGTGCAGGGAGTCACTGAAGCTTTCTTT. Its translation is CASSPVQGVTEAFF. This rearrangement joins TRBV5-6 to TRBJ1-1, with a possible D match to TRBD1 (5 bases). This CDR3 comprises 14 residues. Germline lookup yields CDR1 SGHDT and CDR2 YYEEEE. Trimming shortened V by 4 bases and J by 4 bases, and 14 bases separated the two germline ends. Full variable domain (outside the CDR3, taken from reference TRBV5-6 and TRBJ1-1): DAGVTQSPTHLIKTRGQQVTLRCSPKSGHDTVSWYQQALGQGPQFIFQYYEEEERQRGNFPDRFSGHQFPNYSSELNVNALLLGDSALYLCASSPVQGVTEAFFGQGTRLTVV.

This clone has more than one count but fewer than ten. The chain joins TRBV27 to TRBJ2-2, with D unclear. Germline CDR1 is MNHEY and CDR2 is SMNVEV (reference sequence). The CDR3 is made up of 13 amino acids. Trimming stripped 4 bases from V and 8 bases from J, with 11 bases between. CDR3 sequence (DNA): TGTGCCAGCAGTTCTCCCGGTAGTGGGGAGCTGTTTTTT. It is translated as CASSSPGSGELFF.

The chain links TRBV11-1 to TRBJ1-4; 8 positions agree with TRBD1. CDR1 SGHAT and CDR2 FQDESV come from the germline V gene (reference sequence). The V gene end was trimmed by 3 bases and the J gene end by 5 bases; junction bases not matched to a gene: 5. This CDR3 comprises 15 residues. This CDR3 reads CASSFRGQGNEKLFF. CDR3 in DNA: TGTGCCAGCAGCTTCCGCGGACAGGGAAATGAAAAACTGTTTTTT.

J is TRBJ1-6 and V is TRBV4-2; D not certain. This CDR3 comprises 18 residues. Germline loops: CDR1 LGHNA, CDR2 YNFKEQ. The V end lost 4 bases, the J end lost 0 bases, and 16 bases lay between the germline ends. The CDR3 region has the DNA TGTGCCAGCAGCCCCCGAAGTTCCTTGAGCTCCTATAATTCACCCCTCCACTTT. Its protein is CASSPRSSLSSYNSPLHF.

The chain links TRBV7-6 to TRBJ2-1; tentative D call: TRBD2 (5 bases). This CDR3 is built from 13 residues. Germline V CDR1 and CDR2: SGHVS, FNYEAQ. V was shortened by 6 bases and J by 3 bases, with 9 bases between the two germline ends. As DNA, the CDR3 is TGTGCCAGCAGTTCGGACTTCTACAATGAGCAGTTCTTC. The encoded protein is CASSSDFYNEQFF.

This clone appeared a few times. The J gene is TRBJ1-2, the V gene TRBV19; no clear D gene. Trimming took off 3 bases at V and 4 bases at J, with 15 bases between the two ends. CDR3 size: 15 residues. Germline lookup yields CDR1 LNHDA and CDR2 SQIVND (reference sequence). The CDR3 DNA sequence: TGTGCCAGTAGTATCGAGCGAGCGGCCTTCTATGGCTACACCTTC. Translating it yields CASSIERAAFYGYTF.

The chain uses TRBV18 and TRBJ2-7; the match to TRBD1 covers 7 bases. The germline gives CDR1 KGHSH, CDR2 LQKENI. Losses at the gene ends were 1 base for V and 6 bases for J; bases not matched to a gene: 3. CDR3 size: 13 residues. The DNA for the CDR3 is TGTGCCAGCTCACCACGACAGGGTGGCGAGCAGTACTTC. This translates into CASSPRQGGEQYF.

The chain joins TRBV6-6 to TRBJ2-7; 7 bases fit TRBD1. This CDR3 contains 15 residues. J was trimmed by 3 bases and V by 0 bases; bases with no gene match: 5. CDR1 is MNHNY, CDR2 SVGAGI, per germline (reference sequence). CDR3 in DNA: TGTGCCAGCAGTTACTCGGACAGGCGTAACTACGAGCAGTACTTC. This gives the protein CASSYSDRRNYEQYF.

The genes are TRBV4-3 and TRBJ1-2; tentative D call: TRBD1 (6 bases). The CDR3 length is 10 residues. Germline CDR1 LGHNA, CDR2 YSLEER. The CDR3 sequence: CARGGYGYTF. The DNA of the CDR3 is TGCGCGAGGGGGGGCTATGGCTACACCTTC.